This TCR beta chain derives from a study of cytomegalovirus exposure and HLA in healthy donors. Study-wide results and limits: As was reported, the classifier diagnosed cytomegalovirus status with high specificity and sensitivity. Data from an earlier analysis indicated that most TCR beta V segments were productive either about 90% or about 30% of the time.

60 Vbeta and 13 Jbeta primers were used in PCR. Here immunoSEQ multiplex PCR was the method, and the copy in TCRdb shows in-frame clones only, minus some. Recorded for this sample: approximately 170,000 clones. In the case of this clone: The antigen remains undetermined.

The CDR3 extends over 14 amino acids. The J segment lost 5 bases and the V segment lost 5 bases, leaving 10 bases of the junction unmatched. Germline V CDR1 and CDR2: SGHRS, YFSETQ. The chain combines TRBV5-1 with TRBJ2-7, with TRBD1 matching 7 bases. The sample was PBMCs. The sequence was collected from a woman between 18 and 29 years old in good health and CMV-seropositive. CDR3 sequence: CASRPTGIPHEQYF. The CDR3 region has the DNA TGCGCCAGCAGACCGACAGGGATCCCCCACGAGCAGTACTTC.